Sequencing of this T cell receptor beta chain was carried out in a study of T cells in Graves' hyperthyroidism and ophthalmopathy. Study conclusions and caveats: In the blood, most expanded thyroid clonotypes above 0.001 appeared as well.

Germline-derived CDR1 and CDR2 are SGHTA and FQGNSA. The V end lost 3 bases, the J end lost 5 bases, and 19 bases lay between the germline ends. The CDR3 totals 16 residues. This clonotype was seen a handful of times. Its antigen is as yet unknown. The investigators amplified TCR beta CDR3 regions from RNA transcripts. HTBI primers were used for first-round RT-PCR of the TCR CDR3. TCRdb used MiXCR to reprocess the multiplex PCR reads, holding one entry per CDR3 protein. The sample has about 660,000 distinct CDR3 sequences, 45% seen once. Sequencing was done on a sample of peripheral blood or thyroid tissue (not recorded which). The TCR originated in an adult man with Graves' disease, either hyperthyroidism or ophthalmopathy (not recorded which). The chain is built from TRBV7-2 and TRBJ2-5; no definite D call. CDR3 in DNA: TGTGCCAGCAGCTTGGTACCGGGCCCAGTGCGGGAGACCCAGTACTTC. As protein: CASSLVPGPVRETQYF.